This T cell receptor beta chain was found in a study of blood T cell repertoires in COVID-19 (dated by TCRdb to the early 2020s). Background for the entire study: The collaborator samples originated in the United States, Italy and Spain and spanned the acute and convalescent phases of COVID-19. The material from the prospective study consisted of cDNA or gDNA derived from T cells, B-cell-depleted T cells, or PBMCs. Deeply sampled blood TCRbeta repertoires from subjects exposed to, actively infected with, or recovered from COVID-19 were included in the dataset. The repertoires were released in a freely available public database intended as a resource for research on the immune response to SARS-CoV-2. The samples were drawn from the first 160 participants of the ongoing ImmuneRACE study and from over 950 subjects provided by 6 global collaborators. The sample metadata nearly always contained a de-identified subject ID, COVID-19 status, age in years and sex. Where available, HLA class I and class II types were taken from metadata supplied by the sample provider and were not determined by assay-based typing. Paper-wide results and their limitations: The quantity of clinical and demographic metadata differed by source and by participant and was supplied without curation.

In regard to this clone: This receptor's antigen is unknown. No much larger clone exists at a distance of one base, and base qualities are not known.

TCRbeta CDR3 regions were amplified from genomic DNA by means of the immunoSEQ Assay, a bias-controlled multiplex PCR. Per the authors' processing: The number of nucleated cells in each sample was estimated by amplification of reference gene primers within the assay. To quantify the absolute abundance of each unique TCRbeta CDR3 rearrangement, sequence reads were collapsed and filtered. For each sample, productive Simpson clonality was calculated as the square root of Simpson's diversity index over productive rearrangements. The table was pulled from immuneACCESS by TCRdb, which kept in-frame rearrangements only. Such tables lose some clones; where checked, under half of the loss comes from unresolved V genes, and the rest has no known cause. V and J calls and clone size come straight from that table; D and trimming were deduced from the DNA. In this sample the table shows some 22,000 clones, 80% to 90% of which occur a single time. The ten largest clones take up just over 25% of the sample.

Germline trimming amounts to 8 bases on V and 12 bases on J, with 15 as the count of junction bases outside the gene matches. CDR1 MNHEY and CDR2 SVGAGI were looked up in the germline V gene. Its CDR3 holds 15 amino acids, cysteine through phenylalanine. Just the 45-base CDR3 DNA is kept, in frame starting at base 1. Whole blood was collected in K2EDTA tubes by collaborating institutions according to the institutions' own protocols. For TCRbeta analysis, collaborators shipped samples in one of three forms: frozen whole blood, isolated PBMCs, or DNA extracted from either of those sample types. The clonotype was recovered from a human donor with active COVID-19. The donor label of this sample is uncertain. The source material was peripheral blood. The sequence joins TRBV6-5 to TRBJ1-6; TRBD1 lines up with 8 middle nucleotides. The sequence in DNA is TGTGCCAGCCGGAGACGGACAGGGACCCGGGGACCCCTCCACTTT. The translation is CASRRRTGTRGPLHF.